Listed here are 25 T cell receptor beta chains from one sample, sequenced in a study of blood T cell repertoires in COVID-19 (dated by TCRdb to 2018 to 2021). The library came from the immunoSEQ multiplex PCR assay. In its TCRdb copy, this immuneACCESS table keeps in-frame sequences only and misses some clones. Where compared with another copy, unresolved V genes explain less than half of these, and the others have no known cause. Across this sample there are over 90,000 clones, with roughly nine tenths seen only once. Under 20% of the sample goes to the ten largest clones. What was sequenced was peripheral blood. Receptors originate from a woman of 80 years or more in a cohort sampled during active COVID-19.

This rearrangement joins TRBV9 to TRBJ1-4, with TRBD1 identical over 9 bases. Germline V gene data show CDR1 as SGDLS and CDR2 as YYNGEE. The ends lost 0 bases at V and 7 bases at J; junction bases unmatched: 1. The CDR3 spans 14 residues. CDR3 nucleotides: TGTGCCAGCAGCGTAGGACAGGGGGGTGAAAAACTGTTTTTT. Translation: CASSVGQGGEKLFF.

The chain carries TRBV30 and TRBJ2-1, with no clear D. The CDR3 runs to 11 residues. Germline loops: CDR1 GTSNPN, CDR2 SVGIG (reference sequence). Trimming took off 2 bases at V and 9 bases at J, with 8 bases between the two ends. CDR3 in amino acids: CAWSNSFEQFF. The CDR3 nucleotides are TGTGCCTGGAGTAATTCGTTTGAGCAGTTCTTC. The full variable domain, rest sourced from reference TRBV30 and TRBJ2-1, is SQTIHQWPATLVQPVGSPLSLECTVEGTSNPNLYWYRQAAGRGLQLLFYSVGIGQISSEVPQNLSASRPQDRQFILSSKKLLLSDSGFYLCAWSNSFEQFFGPGTRLTVL.

V and J are TRBV5-6 and TRBJ2-5; tentatively, D is TRBD2 (5 bases). CDR1 is SGHDT, CDR2 YYEEEE, per germline. The CDR3 covers 13 residues. V lost 1 base to trimming and J lost 5 bases, with 9 bases between them. CDR3 bases: TGTGCCAGCAGCTTGTCTTCGGGGGAGACCCAGTACTTC. This codes for CASSLSSGETQYF.

The J gene is TRBJ1-2, the V gene TRBV27; D is undetermined. The CDR3 spans 13 residues. Germline loops: CDR1 MNHEY, CDR2 SMNVEV (reference sequence). The germline V and J ends were trimmed by 8 bases and 4 bases, with 14 bases remaining between them. The CDR3 DNA sequence: TGTGCCAGCGGATCCGGGATGATCTATGGCTACACCTTC. This codes for CASGSGMIYGYTF.

This sequence joins TRBV29-1 and TRBJ1-2, with D possibly TRBD1 on 5 matching bases. In germline, CDR1 is SQVTM, CDR2 ANQGSEA. The CDR3 extends over 14 amino acids. Trimming left V 5 bases short and J 4 bases short, with 17 bases between. In DNA, the CDR3 is TGCAGCGTTTCCCCGGCGTCAGGGATCTATGGCTACACCTTC. It codes for CSVSPASGIYGYTF.

V and J are TRBV12-3 or TRBV12-4 and TRBJ2-3; TRBD2 is a possible D gene (5 bases). V was clipped by 7 bases and J by 5 bases, with 13 bases between them. The CDR3 has 13 residues. For the CDR3, the DNA is TGTGCCAGCACCCCAACCGGACTAGATACGCAGTATTTT. It yields the protein CASTPTGLDTQYF.

This clone was observed a few times. The chain links TRBV19 to TRBJ1-2, with TRBD1 identical over 7 bases. This CDR3 is 13 amino acids long. CDR1 and CDR2 (germline): LNHDA, SQIVND (reference sequence). V gave up 6 bases and J gave up 4 bases; unmatched junction bases: 5. CDR3 sequence: CASSEGAIYGYTF. DNA for the CDR3: TGTGCCAGTAGCGAGGGGGCCATCTATGGCTACACCTTC.

In this sample, this clone turned up a few times. The V call is TRBV6-4, the J call TRBJ2-1; 8 nucleotides align to TRBD1. The CDR3 sequence is 13 residues long. In germline, CDR1 is MRHNA, CDR2 SNTAGT. The V gene end was trimmed by 3 bases and the J gene end by 6 bases; junction bases not matched to a gene: 1. The CDR3 DNA reads as TGTGCCAGCAGTGAGCAGGGGGCCAATGAGCAGTTCTTC. This sequence encodes CASSEQGANEQFF.

The chain recombines TRBV5-1 with TRBJ1-6, with 8 bases fitting TRBD1. Losses at the gene ends were 2 bases for V and 5 bases for J; bases not matched to a gene: 0. The CDR3 contains 14 residues. Germline V lookup: CDR1 SGHRS, CDR2 YFSETQ. CDR3 sequence: CASSLQGDNSPLHF. CDR3 in DNA: TGCGCCAGCAGCTTACAGGGGGATAATTCACCCCTCCACTTT.

Remarks on this clone: A junction boundary mismatches the germline segment, possibly from a read error. J is TRBJ2-2 and V is TRBV9, with D maybe TRBD1 (6 bases). CDR3 size: 16 residues. Germline lookup yields CDR1 SGDLS and CDR2 YYNGEE. The CDR3 DNA follows: TGTGCCAGCAGCGGACGGGCGCAGGGGAACGCCGGGGAGCTGTTTTTT. Protein sequence: CASSGRAQGNAGELFF.

The sample holds one count of this clone. This CDR3 is CASSRPGNGEQFF. Here the CDR3 DNA reads TGTGCCAGCAGCCGACCGGGGAATGGTGAGCAGTTCTTC. The gene calls are TRBV27 and TRBJ2-1; tentative D call: TRBD2 (5 bases). The CDR3 is 13 residues long. CDR1 is MNHEY, CDR2 SMNVEV, per germline (reference sequence). With 6 bases removed from V and 9 bases from J, the gap between germline ends came to 15 bases.

The gene calls are TRBV19 and TRBJ2-7; TRBD2 aligns across 12 bases. Losses at the gene ends were 5 bases for V and 1 base for J; bases not matched to a gene: 3. The CDR3 covers 15 residues. Germline V gives CDR1 LNHDA, CDR2 SQIVND (reference sequence). CDR3 DNA sequence: TGTGCCAGTAGTTCGACTAGCGGGAGTTCCTACGAGCAGTACTTC. This encodes CASSSTSGSSYEQYF.

The chain links TRBV7-9 to TRBJ2-5; TRBD1 aligns across 7 bases. The CDR3 loop spans 13 amino acids. With 10 bases clipped from V and 1 base from J, the junction kept 6 bases outside the gene matches. Germline V lookup: CDR1 SEHNR, CDR2 FQNEAQ (reference sequence). The CDR3 DNA is TGTGCCACAACACAGGGGCTCCAAGAGACCCAGTACTTC. Translated: CATTQGLQETQYF.

The V and J genes are TRBV5-1 and TRBJ1-2; D is perhaps TRBD1 (5 bases). The CDR3 totals 15 residues. Trimming shortened V by 0 bases and J by 4 bases, and 13 bases separated the two germline ends. CDR1 is SGHRS and CDR2 is YFSETQ in the germline V gene. Written as DNA, the CDR3 is TGCGCCAGCAGCTTGGAGGGTGGGGCAGTCTATGGCTACACCTTC. It is translated as CASSLEGGAVYGYTF.

V usage is TRBV6-5 and J usage is TRBJ2-6; 8 bases map to TRBD1. V shed 0 bases and J 5 bases; nucleotides not matched to a gene: 3. CDR1 MNHEY and CDR2 SVGAGI come from the germline V gene. This CDR3 spans 16 amino acids. The CDR3 sequence is CASSYSRTGRANVLTF. CDR3 coding DNA: TGTGCCAGCAGTTACTCCCGGACAGGGAGGGCCAACGTCCTGACTTTC.

The chain has TRBV6-5 and TRBJ1-1; 8 nucleotides match TRBD1. CDR1 is MNHEY, CDR2 SVGAGI, per germline. V lost 2 bases and J lost 2; bases outside the gene matches: 1. This CDR3 spans 14 amino acids. In nucleotides, the CDR3 is TGTGCCAGCAGTTACGACAGGGGAAACACTGAAGCTTTCTTT. Its translation is CASSYDRGNTEAFF.

Turning to this clone: The sample carries other DNA sequences with the same CDR3. CDR3 in amino acids: CASRGVNTGELFF. The CDR3 nucleotides read TGTGCCAGCAGAGGGGTAAACACCGGGGAGCTGTTTTTT. The rearrangement links TRBV27 to TRBJ2-2; TRBD1 is a possible D gene (5 bases). The length of the CDR3 is 13 residues. From germline, CDR1 is MNHEY and CDR2 SMNVEV (reference sequence). The V end was cut by 6 bases, the J end by 2 bases, with 7 bases between.

The chain links TRBV7-9 to TRBJ1-2, with 9 bases that match TRBD1. The V gene end was trimmed by 2 bases and the J gene end by 8 bases; junction bases not matched to a gene: 9. CDR1 is SEHNR and CDR2 is FQNEAQ in the germline V gene (reference sequence). The CDR3 spans 15 residues. The CDR3 sequence: CASSLHRGRDGGYTF. The CDR3, as DNA: TGTGCCAGCAGCTTACACAGGGGGCGCGACGGAGGCTACACCTTC.

This sequence joins TRBV7-9 and TRBJ2-7; D uncertain. The germline gives CDR1 SEHNR, CDR2 FQNEAQ (reference sequence). This CDR3 region has 11 residues. The V end lost 6 bases, the J end lost 2 bases, and 5 bases lay between the germline ends. CDR3 loop: CASSSAYEQYF. As DNA, the CDR3 is TGTGCCAGCAGTTCTGCCTACGAGCAGTACTTC.

The chain joins TRBV10-1 to TRBJ2-2; TRBD2 is a possible D gene (5 bases). The V gene lost 5 bases and the J gene lost 8 bases, with 15 bases spanning the gap. The germline V gene has CDR1 WNHNN and CDR2 SYGVQD (reference sequence). There are 14 residues in the CDR3. CDR3 sequence: CASSTDFEAGELFF. In DNA form, the CDR3 reads TGCGCCAGCAGTACGGACTTCGAGGCTGGGGAGCTGTTTTTT.

The V gene is TRBV24-1, the J gene TRBJ1-4, with 9 bases lining up with TRBD1. The trim removed 6 bases at V and 5 bases at J, leaving 6 bases unmatched. CDR3 length: 15 residues. Germline CDR1 reads KGHDR; CDR2 reads SFDVKD. CDR3 loop: CATSSPGTGNEKLFF. CDR3 nucleotides: TGTGCCACCAGTTCGCCCGGGACAGGGAATGAAAAACTGTTTTTT.

This clone was counted once. The chain recombines TRBV6-5 with TRBJ2-7, with D perhaps TRBD2 (5 bases). Germline CDR1 is MNHEY and CDR2 is SVGAGI. This CDR3 is 13 amino acids long. V lost 7 bases, J lost 2 bases, and 12 bases lay in between. The CDR3 nucleotides are TGTGCCAGCATCCGGACTTCCCCCTACGAGCAGTACTTC. This gives the protein CASIRTSPYEQYF.

The chain has TRBV27 and TRBJ2-3; TRBD2 might be the D (5 bases). The CDR3 has 17 residues. Germline V gene sequence: CDR1 MNHEY, CDR2 SMNVEV (reference sequence). V gave up 6 bases and J gave up 3 bases, with 22 bases separating them. The CDR3 coding sequence is TGTGCCAGCAGGCCCTCTACTAGATTGTTGAAGACAGATACGCAGTATTTT. Translation: CASRPSTRLLKTDTQYF.

The chain couples TRBV21-1 to TRBJ2-7; TRBD1 is the table's D call, not checked against the DNA. TRBV21-1 is a recognized pseudogene. This CDR3 is 14 amino acids long. This chain's CDR3 is CASSTRTGCYEQYF. The CDR3 DNA sequence: TGTGCCAGCAGCACGAGGACAGGTTGCTACGAGCAGTACTTC.

The chain uses TRBV7-3 and TRBJ2-5, with 9 bases identical to TRBD2. With V trimmed by 3 bases and J by 7 bases, 3 bases remained unmatched. This CDR3 has 13 residues. Germline V gives CDR1 SGHTA, CDR2 FQGTGA. CDR3 amino acids: CASSLAGGRTQYF. The CDR3 DNA is TGTGCCAGCAGCTTGGCGGGGGGGCGGACCCAGTACTTC. Complete variable domain (other parts from reference TRBV7-3 and TRBJ2-5): GAGVSQTPSNKVTEKGKYVELRCDPISGHTALYWYRQSLGQGPEFLIYFQGTGAADDSGLPNDRFFAVRPEGSVSTLKIQRTERGDSAVYLCASSLAGGRTQYFGPGTRLLVL.